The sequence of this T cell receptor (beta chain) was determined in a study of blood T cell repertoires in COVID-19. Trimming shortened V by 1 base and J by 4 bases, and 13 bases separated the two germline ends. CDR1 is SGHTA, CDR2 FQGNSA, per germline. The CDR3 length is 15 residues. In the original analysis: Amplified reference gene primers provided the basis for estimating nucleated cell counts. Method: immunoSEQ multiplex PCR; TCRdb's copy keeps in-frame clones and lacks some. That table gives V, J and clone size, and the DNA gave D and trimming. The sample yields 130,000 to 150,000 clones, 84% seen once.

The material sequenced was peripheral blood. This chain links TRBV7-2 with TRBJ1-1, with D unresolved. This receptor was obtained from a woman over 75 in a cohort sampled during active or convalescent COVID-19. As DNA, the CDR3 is TGTGCCAGCAGCTTAGGGTCCAGTCGGGGCACTGAAGCTTTCTTT. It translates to CASSLGSSRGTEAFF.